This TCR beta chain was sequenced in a study of T cell responses to AZD1222 COVID-19 vaccine (dated by TCRdb to 2020 to 2022). In the study overall: A total of more than 230 trial participants underwent TCR sequencing, of whom about 210 had received two doses of AZD1222 and about 26 had received two doses of the MenACWY control vaccine. Trial participants were enrolled by age into 18-55, 56-69 and 70-plus year subgroups, with about 150, 28 and 57 TCR-sequenced participants respectively.

The CDR3 regions of human TCRbeta chains were analyzed by immunosequencing. The original pipeline was this. TCRs in the repertoires were compared against a reference library of SARS-CoV-2-specific TCRs that had been generated with the MIRA antigen-specificity platform. Breadth was defined as the fraction of unique TCRs that were SARS-CoV-2-associated. Depth was defined as the fraction of total T cells that were SARS-CoV-2-associated. Using the MIRA data, every spike-specific TCR was mapped to the spike region that the TCR reacted to and assigned to either a CD4 or a CD8 class. Log10-transformed breadth and depth values were compared by one-way ANOVA with Sidak's multiple comparisons tests. Imported from immuneACCESS, the table was reduced by TCRdb to in-frame sequences with V and J called. These copies leave out some clones; in studies compared against another copy, an unresolved V gene accounts for under half, and the cause of the remainder is not known. The V and J calls and the clone size are those of that table, but D and trimming were determined from the DNA. Present in this sample are about 150,000 clones, roughly nine tenths of which were seen just once. Approximately 1.4% of the sample belongs to the ten largest clones.

The time point tag for this specimen amounts to: about 28 days (+/-7) after the second vaccine dose. AZD1222 recipients whose second dose came at about 4 weeks and those whose second dose came at about 12 weeks were combined into one group, since spike-specific TCR depth and breadth did not differ between the two schedules. Samples from vaccinated people were obtained from the UK trials COV001 and COV002, which included a single-blind randomized controlled phase 2/3 trial of AZD1222 (ChAdOx1 nCoV-19) in healthy adults. For TCRbeta chain sequencing, PBMC samples were collected from trial participants at day 0 and at day 28 after the second dose. In the case of this clone: This receptor's antigen is unknown. Per-base quality was not reported, and no clone a single base away is much larger than it.

On the study overall, not on this receptor specifically: Nearly half of unique spike-specific TCRs reportedly recognized epitopes outside regions mutated in the B.1.351 and B.1.1.7 variants. CD4 TCRs associated with the vaccine covered the entire spike protein, and the dominant responses were in regions 160-218 and 743-854. Participants were mostly white British, with more females than males. The authors suggested clonal diversity may have been underestimated. A significant rise in spike-specific TCR breadth and depth was observed after two AZD1222 doses relative to day 0 and relative to MenACWY recipients. Conclusions about previously exposed vaccinees were limited because only a handful of AZD1222 recipients were SARS-CoV-2 seropositive at baseline. Because no day 14 peak-response samples were available, repertoires were characterized only after the peak T cell response. In the small 56-69-year group, the increase in depth fell short of significance, most likely because of low power.

There are 15 amino acids in the CDR3, from cysteine to phenylalanine inclusive. The CDR3 DNA has 45 bases and is translated from base 1. Looking up the germline V gene (reference sequence) yields CDR1 LNHDA and CDR2 SQIVND. V and J are trimmed by 3 bases and 6 bases, and the gene matches miss 5 bases of the junction. Sequences were derived from peripheral blood, sampled 28 days after the second AZD1222 dose. The chain is encoded by TRBV19 joined to TRBJ2-7, with 13 bases in between that match TRBD2. The sequence was collected from an adult who received the AZD1222 COVID-19 vaccine. The CDR3 region: CASSIGLAGDREQYF. The sequence in DNA is TGTGCCAGTAGTATCGGACTAGCGGGAGACCGCGAGCAGTACTTC.